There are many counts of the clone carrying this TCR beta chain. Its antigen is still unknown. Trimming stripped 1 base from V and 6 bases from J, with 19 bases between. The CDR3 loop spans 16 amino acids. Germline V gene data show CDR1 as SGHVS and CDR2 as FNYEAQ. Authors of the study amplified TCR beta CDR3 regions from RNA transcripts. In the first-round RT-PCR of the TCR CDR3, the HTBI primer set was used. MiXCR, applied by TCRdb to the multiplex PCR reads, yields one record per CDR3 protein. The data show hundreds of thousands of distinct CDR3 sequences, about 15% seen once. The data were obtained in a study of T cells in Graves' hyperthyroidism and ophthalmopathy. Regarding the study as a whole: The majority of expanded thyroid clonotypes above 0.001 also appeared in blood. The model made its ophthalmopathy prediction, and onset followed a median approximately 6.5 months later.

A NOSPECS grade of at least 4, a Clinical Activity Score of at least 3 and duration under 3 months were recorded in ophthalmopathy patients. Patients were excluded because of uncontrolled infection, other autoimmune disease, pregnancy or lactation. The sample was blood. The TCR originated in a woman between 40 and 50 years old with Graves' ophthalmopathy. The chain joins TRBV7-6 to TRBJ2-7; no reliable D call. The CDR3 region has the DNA TGTGCCAGCAGCTTAGACGCCCCAGCCGTTCCGCGCGAGCAGTACTTC. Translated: CASSLDAPAVPREQYF. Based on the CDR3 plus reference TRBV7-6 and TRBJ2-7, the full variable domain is GAGVSQSPRYKVTKRGQDVALRCDPISGHVSLYWYRQALGQGPEFLTYFNYEAQQDKSGLPNDRFSAERPEGSISTLTIQRTEQRDSAMYRCASSLDAPAVPREQYFGPGTRLTVT.